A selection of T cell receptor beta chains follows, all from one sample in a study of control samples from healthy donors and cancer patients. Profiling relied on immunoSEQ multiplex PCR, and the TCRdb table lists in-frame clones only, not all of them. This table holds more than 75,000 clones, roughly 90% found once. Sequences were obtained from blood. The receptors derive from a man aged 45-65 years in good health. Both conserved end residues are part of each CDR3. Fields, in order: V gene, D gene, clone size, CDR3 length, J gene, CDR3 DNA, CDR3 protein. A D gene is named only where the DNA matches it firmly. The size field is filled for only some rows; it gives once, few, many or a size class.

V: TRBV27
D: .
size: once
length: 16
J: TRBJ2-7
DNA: TGTGCCAGCAGCTACGCCAGGTGGGGGGTTGTCTACGAGCAGTACTTC
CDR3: CASSYARWGVVYEQYF

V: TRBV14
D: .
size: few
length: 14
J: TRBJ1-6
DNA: TGTGCCAGCAGCCAAGACTGGCAGAATTCACCCCTCCACTTT
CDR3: CASSQDWQNSPLHF

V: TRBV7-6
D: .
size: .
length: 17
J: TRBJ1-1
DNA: TGTGCCAGCAGCCTTAGACACCCGGGACTCGGGAACACTGAAGCTTTCTTT
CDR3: CASSLRHPGLGNTEAFF

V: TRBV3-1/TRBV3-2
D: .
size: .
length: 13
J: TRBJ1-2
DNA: TGTGCCAGCAGCTTGGGACGGTCCTATGGCTACACCTTC
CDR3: CASSLGRSYGYTF

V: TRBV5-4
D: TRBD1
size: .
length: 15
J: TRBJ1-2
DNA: TGTGCCAGCAGCTCCCAGGGACAGGGAAACTATGGCTACACCTTC
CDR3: CASSSQGQGNYGYTF

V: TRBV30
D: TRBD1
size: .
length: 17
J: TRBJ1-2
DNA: TGTGCCTGGAGTCCCCAGACAGGGGGCGCATGGGAGGGTGGCTACACCTTC
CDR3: CAWSPQTGGAWEGGYTF

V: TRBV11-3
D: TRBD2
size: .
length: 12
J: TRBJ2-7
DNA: TGTGCCAGCGGGGAGGGGAGGAACGAGCAGTACTTC
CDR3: CASGEGRNEQYF

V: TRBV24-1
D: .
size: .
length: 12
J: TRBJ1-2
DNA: TGTGCCACCAGTGATTTAGGGGATGGCTACACCTTC
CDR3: CATSDLGDGYTF

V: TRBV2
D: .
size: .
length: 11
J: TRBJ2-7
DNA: TGTGCCAGCAGTCTGCGTTACGAGCAGTACTTC
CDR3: CASSLRYEQYF

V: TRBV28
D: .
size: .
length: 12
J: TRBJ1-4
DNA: TGTGCCAGCAGTCCTTGGGTTGAAAAACTGTTTTTT
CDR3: CASSPWVEKLFF

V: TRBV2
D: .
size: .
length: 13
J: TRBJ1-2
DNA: TGTGCCAGCACTGGGACGGCCCTGAGTGGCTACACCTTC
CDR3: CASTGTALSGYTF

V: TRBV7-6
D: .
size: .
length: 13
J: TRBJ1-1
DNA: TGTGCCAGCAGCTTATCTCCGGCCCTTGAAGCTTTCTTT
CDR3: CASSLSPALEAFF

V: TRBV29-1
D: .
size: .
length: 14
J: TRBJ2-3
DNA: TGCAGCGTTGAACGGGACCCTACGTCGGATACGCAGTATTTT
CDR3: CSVERDPTSDTQYF

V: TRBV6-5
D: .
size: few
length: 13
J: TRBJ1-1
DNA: TGTGCCAGCAGCTACGGGAGGGACACTGAAGCTTTCTTT
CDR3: CASSYGRDTEAFF

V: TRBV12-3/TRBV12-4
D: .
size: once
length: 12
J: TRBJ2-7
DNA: TGTGCCAGCAGTTCTCCCAACTACGAGCAGTACTTC
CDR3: CASSSPNYEQYF

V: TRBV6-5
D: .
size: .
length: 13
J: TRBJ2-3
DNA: TGTGCCAGCACGTCTTGGGGCACAGATACGCAGTATTTT
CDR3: CASTSWGTDTQYF

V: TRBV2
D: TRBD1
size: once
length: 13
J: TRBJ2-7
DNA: TGTGCCAGCAGTGGGACAGGAGCCTACGAGCAGTACTTC
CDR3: CASSGTGAYEQYF

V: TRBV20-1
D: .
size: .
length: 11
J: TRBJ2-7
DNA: TGCAGTGCTAGCTCAGTGGACGAGCAGTACTTC
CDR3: CSASSVDEQYF

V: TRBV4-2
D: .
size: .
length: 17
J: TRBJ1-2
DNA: TGTGCCAGCAGCCAAGATGATGGGGCAGGGCTATTCTATGGCTACACCTTC
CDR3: CASSQDDGAGLFYGYTF

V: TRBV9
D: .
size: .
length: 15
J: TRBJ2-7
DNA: TGTGCCAGCAGCGTAGGTCAGGAACCGGCCTACGAGCAGTACTTC
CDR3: CASSVGQEPAYEQYF

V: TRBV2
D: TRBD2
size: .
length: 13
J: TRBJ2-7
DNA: TGTGCCAGCAATGGCGGGGGTTCCGGGGAGCAGTACTTC
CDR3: CASNGGGSGEQYF

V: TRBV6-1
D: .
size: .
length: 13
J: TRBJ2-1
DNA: TGTGCCAGCAGTGAAAACACCTACAATGAGCAGTTCTTC
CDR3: CASSENTYNEQFF

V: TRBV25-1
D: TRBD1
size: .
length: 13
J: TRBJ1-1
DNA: TGTGCCAGTCGACAGGGGAGGAACACTGAAGCTTTCTTT
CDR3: CASRQGRNTEAFF

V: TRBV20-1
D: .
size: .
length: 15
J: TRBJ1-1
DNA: TGCAGTGCTAGTGATCCCGCAGGGGTGAACACTGAAGCTTTCTTT
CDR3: CSASDPAGVNTEAFF

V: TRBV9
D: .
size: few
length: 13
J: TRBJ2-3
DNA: TGTGCCAGCAGCGTAGATGCAGACGATACGCAGTATTTT
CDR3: CASSVDADDTQYF

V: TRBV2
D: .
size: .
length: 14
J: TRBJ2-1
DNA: TGTGCCAGCAGTGGGGCCGGGACCGACAATGAGCAGTTCTTC
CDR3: CASSGAGTDNEQFF

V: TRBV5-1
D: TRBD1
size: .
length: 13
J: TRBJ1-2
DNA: TGCGCCAGCAGCCTGGACAGGAACTATGGCTACACCTTC
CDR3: CASSLDRNYGYTF

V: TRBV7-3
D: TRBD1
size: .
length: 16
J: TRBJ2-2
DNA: TGTGCCAGCAGCCCTCAGGGGGCTGTGAACACCGGGGAGCTGTTTTTT
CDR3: CASSPQGAVNTGELFF

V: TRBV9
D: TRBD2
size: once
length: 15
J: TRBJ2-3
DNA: TGTGCCAGCAGCTTCGGGGGGGCATACATGGATACGCAGTATTTT
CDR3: CASSFGGAYMDTQYF

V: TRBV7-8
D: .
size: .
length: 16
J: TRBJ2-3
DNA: TGTGCCAGCAGCTCCTCTCCATTTGGGAAGACAGATACGCAGTATTTT
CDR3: CASSSSPFGKTDTQYF

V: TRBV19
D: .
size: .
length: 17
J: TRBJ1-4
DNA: TGTGCCAGTAGTATACCCTCCGGGAGGGCCACCAATGAAAAACTGTTTTTT
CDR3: CASSIPSGRATNEKLFF

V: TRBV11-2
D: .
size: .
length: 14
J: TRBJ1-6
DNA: TGTGCCAGCAGCTTCGGACGGGTTAATTCACCCCTCCACTTT
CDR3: CASSFGRVNSPLHF

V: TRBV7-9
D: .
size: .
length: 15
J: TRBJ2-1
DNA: TGTGCCAGCAGCTTAGCGGACGGGCCCTACAATGAGCAGTTCTTC
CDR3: CASSLADGPYNEQFF

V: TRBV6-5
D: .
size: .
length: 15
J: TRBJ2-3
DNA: TGTGCCAGCAGATCCTCCGGGACCAGCACAGATACGCAGTATTTT
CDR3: CASRSSGTSTDTQYF

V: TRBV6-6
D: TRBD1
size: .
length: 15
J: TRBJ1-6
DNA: TGTGCCAGCAGTTATATGGACAGGGAACGTTCACCCCTCCACTTT
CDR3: CASSYMDRERSPLHF

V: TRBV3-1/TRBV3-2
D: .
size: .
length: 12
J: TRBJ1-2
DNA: TGTGCCAGCAGCCTTCGGAGGGATGGCTACACCTTC
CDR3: CASSLRRDGYTF

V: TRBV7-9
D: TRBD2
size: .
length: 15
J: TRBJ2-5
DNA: TGTGCCAGCAGCTCCCCCGGGACTAGTGCAGAGACCCAGTACTTC
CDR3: CASSSPGTSAETQYF

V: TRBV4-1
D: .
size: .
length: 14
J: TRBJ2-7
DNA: TGCGCCAGCAGCCCCCCGGGACGGCTCTCCGAGCAGTACTTC
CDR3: CASSPPGRLSEQYF

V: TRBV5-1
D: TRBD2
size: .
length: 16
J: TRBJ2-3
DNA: TGCGCCAGCAGCTTGGGAGGGCTAGCGGGCACAGATACGCAGTATTTT
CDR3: CASSLGGLAGTDTQYF

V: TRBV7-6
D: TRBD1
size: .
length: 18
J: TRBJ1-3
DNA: TGTGCCAGCAGCATAGAGGGGACAGGGAGAGGCTCCCGAAACACCATATATTTT
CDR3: CASSIEGTGRGSRNTIYF

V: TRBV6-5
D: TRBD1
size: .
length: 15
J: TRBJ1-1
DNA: TGTGCCAGCAGCTACGAGGGACAGGGGAACACTGAAGCTTTCTTT
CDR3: CASSYEGQGNTEAFF

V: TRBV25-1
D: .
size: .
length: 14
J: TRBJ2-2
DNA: TGTGCCAGCAGTGACTACAGGGACGTCGGGGAGCTGTTTTTT
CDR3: CASSDYRDVGELFF

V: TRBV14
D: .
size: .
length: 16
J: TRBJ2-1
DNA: TGTGCCAGCAGCCAAGTCCAGGGGTTATCCTACAATGAGCAGTTCTTC
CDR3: CASSQVQGLSYNEQFF

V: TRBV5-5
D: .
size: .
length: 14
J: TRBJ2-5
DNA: TGTGCCAGCAGCTTGAACAGTCTCCAAGAGACCCAGTACTTC
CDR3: CASSLNSLQETQYF

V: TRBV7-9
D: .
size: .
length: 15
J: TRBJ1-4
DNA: TGTGCCAGCAGCTCACGAACAGGGAGGGATGAAAAACTGTTTTTT
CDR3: CASSSRTGRDEKLFF

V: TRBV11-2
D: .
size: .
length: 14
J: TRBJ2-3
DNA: TGTGCCAGCAGCATCGGGGTTCGCACAGATACGCAGTATTTT
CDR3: CASSIGVRTDTQYF

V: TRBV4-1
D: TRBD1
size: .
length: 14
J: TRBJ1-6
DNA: TGCGCCAGCAGCCAACACAGGGGCAATTCACCCCTCCACTTT
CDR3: CASSQHRGNSPLHF

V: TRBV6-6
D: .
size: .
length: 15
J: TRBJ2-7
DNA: TGTGCCAGCAGTGACCGGGACCCCAGCTCCTACGAGCAGTACTTC
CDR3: CASSDRDPSSYEQYF

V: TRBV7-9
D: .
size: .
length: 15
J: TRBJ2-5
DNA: TGTGCCAGCAGCTTAGGGGTCGGGGGCGGTGAGACCCAGTACTTC
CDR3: CASSLGVGGGETQYF

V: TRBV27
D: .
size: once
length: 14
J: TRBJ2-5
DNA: TGTGCCAGCAGTAGAATCGCCTGCCAAGAGACCCAGTACTTC
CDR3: CASSRIACQETQYF

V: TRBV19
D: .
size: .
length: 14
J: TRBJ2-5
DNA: TGTGCCAGTAGTATTAGGGGCATCCAAGAGACCCAGTACTTC
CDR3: CASSIRGIQETQYF

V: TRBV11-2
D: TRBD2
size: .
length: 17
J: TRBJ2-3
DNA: TGTGCCAGCAGCCCGCTAGCGGGGGCAATTAGCACAGATACGCAGTATTTT
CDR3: CASSPLAGAISTDTQYF

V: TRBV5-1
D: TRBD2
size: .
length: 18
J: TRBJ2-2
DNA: TGCGCCAGCAGCTTTAAGCTAGCGGGGACGACGAACACCGGGGAGCTGTTTTTT
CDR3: CASSFKLAGTTNTGELFF

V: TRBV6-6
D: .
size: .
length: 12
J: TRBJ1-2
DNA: TGTGCCAGCAGTTATGGAGGGCGCGGCTACACCTTC
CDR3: CASSYGGRGYTF

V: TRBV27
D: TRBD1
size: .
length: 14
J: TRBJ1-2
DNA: TGTGCCAGCAGTTTGGACAGGGGGGTTAAAGGCTACACCTTC
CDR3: CASSLDRGVKGYTF

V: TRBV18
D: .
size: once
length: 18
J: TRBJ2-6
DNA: TGTGCCAGCTCACCAAAGAGCAGCTCCCTCTCTGGGGCCAACGTCCTGACTTTC
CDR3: CASSPKSSSLSGANVLTF

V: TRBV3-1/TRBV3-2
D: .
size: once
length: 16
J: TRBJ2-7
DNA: TGTGCCAGCAGCCCATTCAGGGACTTCCTCCCCTACGAGCAGTACTTC
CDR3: CASSPFRDFLPYEQYF

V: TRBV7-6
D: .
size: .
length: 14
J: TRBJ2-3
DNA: TGTGCCAGTACCCCGGCAGGGTACGGAGATACGCAGTATTTT
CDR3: CASTPAGYGDTQYF